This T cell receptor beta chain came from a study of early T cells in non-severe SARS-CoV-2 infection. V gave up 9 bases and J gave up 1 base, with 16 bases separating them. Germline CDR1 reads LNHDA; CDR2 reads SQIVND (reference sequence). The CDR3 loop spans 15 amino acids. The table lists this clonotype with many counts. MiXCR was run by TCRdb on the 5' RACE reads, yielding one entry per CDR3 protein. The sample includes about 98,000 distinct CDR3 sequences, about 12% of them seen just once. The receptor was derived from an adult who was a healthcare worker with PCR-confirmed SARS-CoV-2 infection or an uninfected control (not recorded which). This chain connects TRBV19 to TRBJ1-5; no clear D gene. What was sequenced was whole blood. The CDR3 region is CASSRTGLSNQPQHF. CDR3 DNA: TGTGCCAGCTCGAGGACGGGCCTGAGCAATCAGCCCCAGCATTTT.